This T cell receptor (beta chain) was captured in a study of PD-L1 blockade in urothelial cancer. Study-level results: Prediction of better survival came from below-median pretreatment blood TCR clonality.

Details on this clone: Antigen specificity is unknown.

Time point indicated: pretreatment peripheral blood. Germline V CDR1 and CDR2: LGHNA, YSLEER. CDR3 length: 17 amino acids. V lost 4 bases and J lost 4; bases outside the gene matches: 9. Assay: immunoSEQ multiplex PCR; the TCRdb copy retains only in-frame clones and omits some. The sample lists roughly 45,000 clones; around 82% were seen once. The sample consisted of PBMCs, taken around atezolizumab (anti-PD-L1) treatment. The receptor was isolated from a man in his 60s with urothelial cancer. The chain joins TRBV4-3 to TRBJ2-3, with TRBD2 matching 12 bases. The DNA of the CDR3 is TGCGCCAGCAGCCCAGGGAGACTAGCGGGAGTGGCAGATACGCAGTATTTT. Translation: CASSPGRLAGVADTQYF.